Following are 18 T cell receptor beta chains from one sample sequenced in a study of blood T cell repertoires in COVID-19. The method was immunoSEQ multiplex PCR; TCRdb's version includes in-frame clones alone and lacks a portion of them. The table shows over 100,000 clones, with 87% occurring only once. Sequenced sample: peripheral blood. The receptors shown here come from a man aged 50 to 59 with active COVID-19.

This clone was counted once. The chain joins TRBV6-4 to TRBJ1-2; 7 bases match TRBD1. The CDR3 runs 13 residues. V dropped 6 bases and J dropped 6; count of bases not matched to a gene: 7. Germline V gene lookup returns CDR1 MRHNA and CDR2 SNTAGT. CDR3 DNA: TGTGCCAGCAGACAGGGGACCGGGGATGGCTACACCTTC. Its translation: CASRQGTGDGYTF.

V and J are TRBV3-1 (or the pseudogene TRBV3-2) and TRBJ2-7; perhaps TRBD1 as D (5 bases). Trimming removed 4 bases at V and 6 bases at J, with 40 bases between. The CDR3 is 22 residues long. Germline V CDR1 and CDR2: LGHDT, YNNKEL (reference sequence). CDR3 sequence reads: CASSLAPPNRRRTIADVGEQYF. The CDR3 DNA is TGTGCCAGCAGCCTAGCTCCACCGAACAGGCGCAGGACAATAGCCGACGTCGGCGAGCAGTACTTC.

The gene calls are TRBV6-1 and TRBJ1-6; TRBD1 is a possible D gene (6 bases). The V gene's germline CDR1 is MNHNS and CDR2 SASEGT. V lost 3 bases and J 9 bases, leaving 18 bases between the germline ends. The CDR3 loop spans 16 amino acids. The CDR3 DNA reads TGTGCCAGCAGTGACACAGGGAGAAAAAGGAGTTCACCCCTCCACTTT. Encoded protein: CASSDTGRKRSSPLHF.

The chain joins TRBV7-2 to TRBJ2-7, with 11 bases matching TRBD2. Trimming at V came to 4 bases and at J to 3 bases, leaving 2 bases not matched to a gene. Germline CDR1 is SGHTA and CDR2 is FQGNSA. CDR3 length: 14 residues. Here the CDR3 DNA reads TGTGCCAGCAGCTCTACTAGCGGGGGCTACGAGCAGTACTTC. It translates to CASSSTSGGYEQYF. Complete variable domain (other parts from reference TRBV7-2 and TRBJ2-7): GAGVSQSPSNKVTEKGKDVELRCDPISGHTALYWYRQSLGQGLEFLIYFQGNSAPDKSGLPSDRFSAERTGGSVSTLTIQRTQQEDSAVYLCASSSTSGGYEQYFGPGTRLTVT.

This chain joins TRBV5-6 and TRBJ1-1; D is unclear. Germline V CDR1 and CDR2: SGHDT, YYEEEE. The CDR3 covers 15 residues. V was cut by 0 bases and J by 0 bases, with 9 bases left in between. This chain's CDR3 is CASSLAGEMNTEAFF. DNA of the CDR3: TGTGCCAGCAGCTTGGCCGGGGAGATGAACACTGAAGCTTTCTTT.

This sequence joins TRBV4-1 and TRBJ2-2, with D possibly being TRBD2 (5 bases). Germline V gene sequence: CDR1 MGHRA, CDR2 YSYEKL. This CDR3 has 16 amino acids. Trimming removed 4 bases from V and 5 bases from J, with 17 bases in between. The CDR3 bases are TGCGCCAGCAGCCCCGTGAGGGTTCAAGTGACCGGGGAGCTGTTTTTT. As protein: CASSPVRVQVTGELFF.

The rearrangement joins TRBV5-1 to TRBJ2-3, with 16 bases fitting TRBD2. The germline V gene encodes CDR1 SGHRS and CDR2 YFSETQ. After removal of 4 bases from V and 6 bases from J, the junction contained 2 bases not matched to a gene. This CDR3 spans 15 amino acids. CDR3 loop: CASSGTSGGVDTQYF. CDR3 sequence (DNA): TGCGCCAGCAGCGGGACTAGCGGGGGGGTCGATACGCAGTATTTT.

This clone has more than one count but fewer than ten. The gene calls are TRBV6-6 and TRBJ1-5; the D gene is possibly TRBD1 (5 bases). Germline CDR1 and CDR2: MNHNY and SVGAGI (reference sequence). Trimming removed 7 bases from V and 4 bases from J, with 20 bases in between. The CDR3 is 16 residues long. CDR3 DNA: TGTGCCAGCAAGGAGTCGGGAGGGGAAGGAAATCAGCCCCAGCATTTT. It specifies CASKESGGEGNQPQHF.

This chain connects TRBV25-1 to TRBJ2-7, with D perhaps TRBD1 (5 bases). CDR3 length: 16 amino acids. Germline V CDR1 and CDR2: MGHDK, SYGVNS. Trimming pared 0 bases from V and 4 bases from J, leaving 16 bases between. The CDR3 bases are TGTGCCAGCAGTGAATATGGGCAGGGAAACCGATACGAGCAGTACTTC. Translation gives CASSEYGQGNRYEQYF.

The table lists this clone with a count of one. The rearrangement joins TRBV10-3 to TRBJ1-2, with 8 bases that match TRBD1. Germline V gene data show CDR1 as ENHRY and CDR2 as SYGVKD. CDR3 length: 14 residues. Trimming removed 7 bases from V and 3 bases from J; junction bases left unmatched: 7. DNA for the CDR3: TGTGCCATCACCGCCCAGGACAGGGACTATGGCTACACCTTC. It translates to CAITAQDRDYGYTF.

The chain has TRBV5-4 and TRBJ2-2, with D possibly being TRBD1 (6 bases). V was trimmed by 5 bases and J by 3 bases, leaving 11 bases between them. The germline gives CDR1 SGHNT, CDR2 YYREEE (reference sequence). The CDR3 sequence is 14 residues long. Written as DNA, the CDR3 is TGTGCCAGCAGACAGGACAGTCACACCGGGGAGCTGTTTTTT. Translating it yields CASRQDSHTGELFF.

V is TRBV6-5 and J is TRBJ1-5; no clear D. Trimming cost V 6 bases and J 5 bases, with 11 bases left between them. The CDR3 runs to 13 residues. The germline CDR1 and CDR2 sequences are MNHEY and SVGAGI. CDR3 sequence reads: CASSPNQDQPQHF. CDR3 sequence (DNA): TGTGCCAGCAGCCCCAACCAGGATCAGCCCCAGCATTTT.

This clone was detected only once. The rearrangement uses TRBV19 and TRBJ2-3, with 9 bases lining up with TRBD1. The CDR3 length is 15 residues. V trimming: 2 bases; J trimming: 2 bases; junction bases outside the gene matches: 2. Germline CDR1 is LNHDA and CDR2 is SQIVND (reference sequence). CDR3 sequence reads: CASSITGGYTDTQYF. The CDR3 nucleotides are TGTGCCAGTAGTATAACAGGGGGCTACACAGATACGCAGTATTTT.

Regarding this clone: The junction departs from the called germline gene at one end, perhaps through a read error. The CDR3 loop is CASSGQDRDGF. The CDR3, as DNA: TGTGCCAGCAGTGGACAGGACCGGGACGGGTTC. The gene calls are TRBV2 and TRBJ1-2, with D possibly matching TRBD1 (6 bases). There are 11 residues in the CDR3. Germline V gene sequence: CDR1 SNHLY, CDR2 FYNNEI.

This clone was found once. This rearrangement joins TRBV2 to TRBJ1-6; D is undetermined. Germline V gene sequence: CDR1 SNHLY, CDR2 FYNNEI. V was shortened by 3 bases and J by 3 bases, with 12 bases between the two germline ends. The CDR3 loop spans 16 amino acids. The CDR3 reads CASSESQPGYNSPLHF. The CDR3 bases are TGTGCCAGCAGTGAGAGCCAGCCGGGCTATAATTCACCCCTCCACTTT.

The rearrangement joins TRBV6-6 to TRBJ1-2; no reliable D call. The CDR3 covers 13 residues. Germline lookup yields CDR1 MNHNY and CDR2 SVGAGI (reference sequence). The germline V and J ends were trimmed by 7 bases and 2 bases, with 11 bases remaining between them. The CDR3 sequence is CASIFDWNYGYTF. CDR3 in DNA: TGTGCCAGCATATTTGACTGGAACTATGGCTACACCTTC.

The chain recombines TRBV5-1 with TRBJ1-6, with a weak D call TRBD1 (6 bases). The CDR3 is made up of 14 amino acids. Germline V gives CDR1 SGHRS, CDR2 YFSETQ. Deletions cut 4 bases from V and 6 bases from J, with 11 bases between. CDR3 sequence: CASSPGQPNSPLHF. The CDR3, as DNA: TGCGCCAGCAGCCCCGGACAGCCTAATTCACCCCTCCACTTT.

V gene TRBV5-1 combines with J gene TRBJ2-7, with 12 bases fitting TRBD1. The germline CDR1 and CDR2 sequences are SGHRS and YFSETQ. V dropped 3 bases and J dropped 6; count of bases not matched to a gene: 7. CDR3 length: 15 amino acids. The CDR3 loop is CASSSNLGQGAEQYF. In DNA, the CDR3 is TGCGCCAGCAGCTCGAATTTGGGACAGGGGGCCGAGCAGTACTTC.